This T cell receptor beta chain was recovered during a study of OX40 agonist ivuxolimab in advanced cancers. The study's findings and limits: CD8+ T cells (on average) carried more expanded clones than CD4+ T cells.

A word on this clone: Its target is not known.

Profiled with immunoSEQ multiplex PCR; TCRdb holds only in-frame clones, not every one. The data hold tens of thousands of clones, with 75% to 95% observed a single time. Sequenced here: CD4+ or CD8+ T cells sorted from blood, sampled in a trial of the OX40 agonist ivuxolimab. The sequence was collected from an adult with an advanced solid tumor such as melanoma, head and neck, liver or kidney cancer.

The CDR3 nucleotides read TGTGCCATCAGTTTTGACGGAATGAACACTGAAGCTTTCTTT. Translation: CAISFDGMNTEAFF. The chain recombines TRBV10-3 with TRBJ1-1; D gene unclear. The CDR3 consists of 14 residues. The V gene lost 5 bases and the J gene lost 0 bases, with 10 bases spanning the gap. Germline CDR1 reads ENHRY; CDR2 reads SYGVKD.